Listed below are T cell receptor beta chains from one sample, sequenced in a study of response to subunit inactivated influenza vaccine. Each CDR3 protein gets one entry after TCRdb re-called the RT-PCR reads with MiXCR. In the table there are about 780,000 distinct CDR3 sequences, 15% to 20% of which are singletons. The sample was PBMCs from blood, taken 5 to 6 days after vaccination. The receptor set was obtained from a man aged 45-65 years who received an inactivated influenza vaccine. Each CDR3 is given with its conserved first and last residue. The D gene is left open where the match is weak. Clone size appears in some rows only: once, few, many, or a class for an expanded clone.

CDR3 DNA: TGTGCCAGCAGTTTTAGTGGGGGAAAAGAAAAACTGTTTTTT
CDR3 protein: CASSFSGGKEKLFF
J gene: TRBJ1-4
D gene: -
V gene: TRBV12-3/TRBV12-4
clone size: many

CDR3 DNA: TGTGCCAGCAGCCAAGATTCCAGTACCCGGGTGGAGCTGTTTTTT
CDR3 protein: CASSQDSSTRVELFF
J gene: TRBJ2-2
D gene: -
V gene: TRBV4-2
clone size: few

CDR3 DNA: TGTGCCAGCAGTTCCCTTATCGCCGCCACCACCCCCACCCGGACAGGGGTTCCTGTCGCTTTCTTT
CDR3 protein: CASSSLIAATTPTRTGVPVAFF
J gene: TRBJ1-1
D gene: TRBD1
V gene: TRBV27
clone size: few

CDR3 DNA: TGTGCCAGCAGCTTAACAGTCGCCGGCACCGGGGAGCTGTTTTTT
CDR3 protein: CASSLTVAGTGELFF
J gene: TRBJ2-2
D gene: -
V gene: TRBV7-8
clone size: few

CDR3 DNA: TGCGCCAGCAGACGGCTGGACAGGGAGGAATCACCCCTCCACTTT
CDR3 protein: CASRRLDREESPLHF
J gene: TRBJ1-6
D gene: TRBD1
V gene: TRBV4-1
clone size: few

CDR3 DNA: TGCGCCAGCAGCCAAAGTTTAAAACCCTACGAGCAGTACTTC
CDR3 protein: CASSQSLKPYEQYF
J gene: TRBJ2-7
D gene: -
V gene: TRBV4-1
clone size: -

CDR3 DNA: TGTGCCAGCAGCAGAACGGGAATCATGAACACTGAAGCTTTCTTT
CDR3 protein: CASSRTGIMNTEAFF
J gene: TRBJ1-1
D gene: -
V gene: TRBV7-6
clone size: few

CDR3 DNA: TGTGCTAGCAGCTTAGTGATTGGCGGGGGGGCCTACAATGAGCAGTTCTTC
CDR3 protein: CASSLVIGGGAYNEQFF
J gene: TRBJ2-1
D gene: TRBD2
V gene: TRBV7-7
clone size: -

CDR3 DNA: TGCAGCGAGAGGGCGGGGGGAGATACGCAGTATTTT
CDR3 protein: CSERAGGDTQYF
J gene: TRBJ2-3
D gene: TRBD2
V gene: TRBV29-1
clone size: few

CDR3 DNA: TGTGCCAGCTCACCAGGGCTAGCGGTTACCATACATACGCAGTATTTT
CDR3 protein: CASSPGLAVTIHTQYF
J gene: TRBJ2-3
D gene: TRBD2
V gene: TRBV18
clone size: -

CDR3 DNA: TGTGCCAGCAGCGGAAGGACAGTGGGTAATTCACCCCTCCACTTT
CDR3 protein: CASSGRTVGNSPLHF
J gene: TRBJ1-6
D gene: -
V gene: TRBV7-2
clone size: few

CDR3 DNA: TGTGCCAGCAGCTTCGGGGGGTCACAAGAGACCCAGTACTTC
CDR3 protein: CASSFGGSQETQYF
J gene: TRBJ2-5
D gene: TRBD2
V gene: TRBV7-2
clone size: -

CDR3 DNA: TGCGCCAGCAGCTTTGCCCAGGGGGGCTATGACATTCAGTACTTC
CDR3 protein: CASSFAQGGYDIQYF
J gene: TRBJ2-4
D gene: -
V gene: TRBV5-1
clone size: -

CDR3 DNA: TGTGCCATGGGCCCCGGGCTCCTCTGCGTAGGGGCCGGGGAGACCCAGTACTTC
CDR3 protein: CAMGPGLLCVGAGETQYF
J gene: TRBJ2-5
D gene: -
V gene: TRBV5-2
clone size: -

CDR3 DNA: TGCGCCAGCAGCTTGGAACTGGTGATCGGCACCGGGGAGCTGTTTTTT
CDR3 protein: CASSLELVIGTGELFF
J gene: TRBJ2-2
D gene: -
V gene: TRBV5-1
clone size: -

CDR3 DNA: TGCAGTGCGCCTAGGGACTCCGACAATGAGCAGTTCTTC
CDR3 protein: CSAPRDSDNEQFF
J gene: TRBJ2-1
D gene: -
V gene: TRBV20-1
clone size: few

CDR3 DNA: TGTGCCAGCAGGCCCGCCCAACGCAGGGATACGCAGTATTTT
CDR3 protein: CASRPAQRRDTQYF
J gene: TRBJ2-3
D gene: -
V gene: TRBV6-1
clone size: -

CDR3 DNA: TGTGCCAGCAGCCAGCCTATGGTGGGTGAACGGACTGAAGCTTTCTTT
CDR3 protein: CASSQPMVGERTEAFF
J gene: TRBJ1-1
D gene: -
V gene: TRBV7-9
clone size: -

CDR3 DNA: TGTGCCAGCAGCGCGAAGCTTAGCGGGTACAATGAGCAGTTCTTC
CDR3 protein: CASSAKLSGYNEQFF
J gene: TRBJ2-1
D gene: TRBD2
V gene: TRBV9
clone size: -

CDR3 DNA: TGTGCCACCAGCAGAGGCATCCTCGGGAAGGGTGTAAATGAGCAGTACTTC
CDR3 protein: CATSRGILGKGVNEQYF
J gene: TRBJ2-7
D gene: -
V gene: TRBV15
clone size: -

CDR3 DNA: TGTGCCAGCAGATTCGCCGGGACGGCCTCCTACGAGCAGTACTTC
CDR3 protein: CASRFAGTASYEQYF
J gene: TRBJ2-7
D gene: -
V gene: TRBV28
clone size: -

CDR3 DNA: TGCACCGGAGGTCAGGTGAACACTGAAGCTTTCTTT
CDR3 protein: CTGGQVNTEAFF
J gene: TRBJ1-1
D gene: -
V gene: TRBV29-1
clone size: few

CDR3 DNA: TGTGCCAGCAGCTCAAGTGGCCGACGCTTAAGCACAGATACGCAGTATTTT
CDR3 protein: CASSSSGRRLSTDTQYF
J gene: TRBJ2-3
D gene: -
V gene: TRBV7-9
clone size: -

CDR3 DNA: TGTGCCAGCTTTCGAGATCTCTCCTACAATGAGCAGTTCTTC
CDR3 protein: CASFRDLSYNEQFF
J gene: TRBJ2-1
D gene: -
V gene: TRBV7-9
clone size: few

CDR3 DNA: TGCGCCAGCAGCTTGGACGGCAGCCCCAATCAGCCCCAGCATTTT
CDR3 protein: CASSLDGSPNQPQHF
J gene: TRBJ1-5
D gene: -
V gene: TRBV7-2
clone size: many

CDR3 DNA: TGTGCCAGCAGCTTAGGGTCGGGGAACTACGAGCAGTACTTC
CDR3 protein: CASSLGSGNYEQYF
J gene: TRBJ2-7
D gene: -
V gene: TRBV7-2
clone size: -

CDR3 DNA: TGTGCCAGCCGGAGGGATGGTATCTATGGCTACACCTTC
CDR3 protein: CASRRDGIYGYTF
J gene: TRBJ1-2
D gene: -
V gene: TRBV28
clone size: few

CDR3 DNA: TGCGCCAGCAGCCAGAAGAGCAGCACAGATACGCAGTATTTT
CDR3 protein: CASSQKSSTDTQYF
J gene: TRBJ2-3
D gene: -
V gene: TRBV4-3
clone size: many